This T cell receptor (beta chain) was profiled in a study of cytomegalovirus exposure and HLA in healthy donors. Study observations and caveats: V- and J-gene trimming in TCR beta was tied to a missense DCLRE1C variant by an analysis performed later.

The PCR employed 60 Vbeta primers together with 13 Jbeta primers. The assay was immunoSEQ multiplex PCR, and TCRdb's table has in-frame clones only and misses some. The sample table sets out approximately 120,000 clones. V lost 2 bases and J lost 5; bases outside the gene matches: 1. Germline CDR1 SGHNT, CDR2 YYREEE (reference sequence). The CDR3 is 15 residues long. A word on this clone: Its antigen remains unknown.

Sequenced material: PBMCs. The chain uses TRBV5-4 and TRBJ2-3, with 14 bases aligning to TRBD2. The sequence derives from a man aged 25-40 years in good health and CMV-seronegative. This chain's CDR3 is CASSLGLAGGDTQYF. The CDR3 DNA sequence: TGTGCCAGCAGCTTAGGACTAGCGGGAGGAGATACGCAGTATTTT.